The 17 T cell receptor beta chains below all came from one sample that was sequenced in a study of cytomegalovirus exposure and HLA in healthy donors. PCR amplification relied on 60 Vbeta primers (plus 13 Jbeta primers). Profiled with immunoSEQ multiplex PCR; TCRdb holds only in-frame clones, not every one. This table holds about 200,000 clones, 79% found once. The sample was PBMCs. These receptors were taken from a woman aged 50 to 60 in good health and CMV-seronegative.

V and J are TRBV19 and TRBJ2-3; the match to TRBD1 covers 8 bases. Germline CDR1 LNHDA, CDR2 SQIVND (reference sequence). V was pared by 0 bases and J by 10 bases, with 6 bases of the junction left unmatched. The CDR3 contains 14 residues. The CDR3 sequence: CASSIDRGQAAQYF. The CDR3 nucleotides read TGTGCCAGTAGTATAGATCGGGGACAGGCCGCGCAGTATTTT.

The rearrangement links TRBV5-6 to TRBJ2-1; D not certain. V dropped 1 base and J dropped 10 bases, with 6 bases sitting between them. From germline, CDR1 is SGHDT and CDR2 YYEEEE. This CDR3 is built from 11 residues. CDR3 nucleotides: TGTGCCAGCAGCTTGCGTCGGGAGCAGTTCTTC. This gives the protein CASSLRREQFF.

The genes are TRBV7-6 and TRBJ2-1, with 10 bases aligning to TRBD2. This CDR3 has 15 residues. Unmatched junction bases numbered 5, after V lost 2 bases and J lost 7 bases. CDR1 SGHVS and CDR2 FNYEAQ come from the germline V gene. The CDR3 coding sequence is TGTGCCAGCAGCTTAAACCCTAGCGGGAGAAATGAGCAGTTCTTC. It translates to CASSLNPSGRNEQFF.

Only one count was recorded for this clone. The rearrangement uses TRBV11-3 and TRBJ2-3, with a tentative D call TRBD2 (7 bases). Per germline, CDR1 SGHNT and CDR2 YENEEA. This CDR3 spans 15 amino acids. The ends were cut back, 4 bases at V and 5 bases at J, with 16 bases in the middle. The CDR3 here is CASSSSRGAGDTQYF. CDR3 coding DNA: TGTGCCAGCAGCTCCTCACGGGGGGCCGGAGATACGCAGTATTTT.

The chain combines TRBV9 with TRBJ1-1; no definite D call. Trimming took 0 bases from V and 1 from J, leaving 16 bases between them. This CDR3 region has 17 residues. The germline V gene encodes CDR1 SGDLS and CDR2 YYNGEE. In nucleotides, the CDR3 is TGTGCCAGCAGCGTAGGGGCTGCAGCCTTTGGGAACACTGAAGCTTTCTTT. Translating gives CASSVGAAAFGNTEAFF.

This chain uses TRBV28 with TRBJ2-5; 9 bases are shared with TRBD2. Trimming cost V 4 bases and J 5 bases; bases outside gene matches: 8. The germline CDR1 and CDR2 sequences are MDHEN and SYDVKM. This CDR3 spans 15 amino acids. The CDR3 DNA reads as TGTGCCAGCAGTTCCGAGCGGGAGGTGAGGGAGACCCAGTACTTC. It encodes CASSSEREVRETQYF.

The chain links TRBV9 to TRBJ2-7; 8 bases are shared with TRBD2. With V trimmed by 4 bases and J by 6 bases, 15 bases remained unmatched. In germline, CDR1 is SGDLS, CDR2 YYNGEE. The CDR3 spans 16 residues. CDR3 region: CASSPDAGGTRPEQYF. The CDR3 DNA follows: TGTGCCAGCAGCCCAGACGCGGGAGGAACAAGGCCCGAGCAGTACTTC.

This chain links TRBV7-2 with TRBJ2-7; 7 bases are a match to TRBD1. The CDR3 extends over 14 amino acids. The germline CDR1 and CDR2 sequences are SGHTA and FQGNSA. The ends lost 4 bases at V and 3 bases at J; junction bases unmatched: 6. As DNA, the CDR3 is TGTGCCAGCAGCTACCGGGACAGTTACTACGAGCAGTACTTC. Translation: CASSYRDSYYEQYF.

This rearrangement joins TRBV18 to TRBJ1-2; TRBD1 might be the D (6 bases). V was pared by 1 base and J by 4 bases, with 13 bases between. The germline V gene encodes CDR1 KGHSH and CDR2 LQKENI. The CDR3 covers 15 residues. This CDR3 is CASSPLDRTTYGYTF. DNA of the CDR3: TGTGCCAGCTCACCACTTGACAGGACGACCTATGGCTACACCTTC.

This chain connects TRBV9 to TRBJ2-3; D gene unclear. Germline V gives CDR1 SGDLS, CDR2 YYNGEE. This CDR3 has 14 residues. V was trimmed by 4 bases and J by 3 bases, leaving 12 bases between them. CDR3 loop: CASSPQVETDTQYF. As DNA, the CDR3 is TGTGCCAGCAGCCCTCAAGTAGAGACAGATACGCAGTATTTT.

As DNA, the CDR3 is TGTGCCAGCAGTGAATTAGAAATCGGGACAGGGGCCGGGGGGCAGTTCTTC. Its protein product is CASSELEIGTGAGGQFF. The chain combines TRBV25-1 with TRBJ2-1; TRBD1 aligns across 10 bases. The CDR3 sequence is 17 residues long. Germline V gene sequence: CDR1 MGHDK, CDR2 SYGVNS. The V and J ends lost 1 base and 12 bases, in that order; junction bases with no gene match: 15.

This clone was detected a few times. The conserved final phenylalanine or tryptophan is absent from the CDR3, which likely points to a read error. No DNA is shown, since the ends of the CDR3 on it are uncertain; the CDR3 is the one TCRdb lists. The V gene is TRBV6-1, the J gene TRBJ1-4; the tabulated D call, TRBD1, remains unverified against the DNA. The CDR3 contains 12 residues when both ends are counted. Per germline, CDR1 MNHNS and CDR2 SASEGT. CDR3 sequence reads: CASSEATGQIVI.

This clone was detected only once. The V gene is TRBV28, the J gene TRBJ2-3, with 13 bases lining up with TRBD2. The CDR3 extends over 19 amino acids. Trimming cost V 1 base and J 1 base; bases outside gene matches: 8. Germline V gives CDR1 MDHEN, CDR2 SYDVKM. The CDR3 is CASSLFPWTSGSGTDTQYF. DNA for the CDR3: TGTGCCAGCAGTTTATTCCCCTGGACTAGCGGGAGCGGCACAGATACGCAGTATTTT.

This chain joins TRBV19 and TRBJ2-5; the D gene is possibly TRBD1 (6 bases). Trimming took 5 bases from V and 4 from J, leaving 17 bases between them. The CDR3 covers 15 residues. The germline V gene encodes CDR1 LNHDA and CDR2 SQIVND (reference sequence). The CDR3 DNA is TGTGCCAGTAGTGGGGCCACAGGGTTGGCAGAGACCCAGTACTTC. It yields the protein CASSGATGLAETQYF.

J is TRBJ2-1 and V is TRBV11-2; a weak D match, TRBD1 (6 bases). The CDR3 consists of 13 residues. The germline V gene has CDR1 SGHAT and CDR2 FQNNGV. Trimming stripped 4 bases from V and 12 bases from J, with 16 bases between. The CDR3 region is CASSSGQFPRQFF. The CDR3 nucleotides read TGTGCCAGCAGCTCAGGACAGTTTCCCAGGCAGTTCTTC. Looking up the rest from reference TRBV11-2 and TRBJ2-1 gives the full variable domain: EAGVAQSPRYKIIEKRQSVAFWCNPISGHATLYWYQQILGQGPKLLIQFQNNGVVDDSQLPKDRFSAERLKGVDSTLKIQPAKLEDSAVYLCASSSGQFPRQFFGPGTRLTVL.

This sequence joins TRBV6-6 and TRBJ2-7; no definite D call. The length of the CDR3 is 13 residues. CDR1 and CDR2 (germline): MNHNY, SVGAGI (reference sequence). V shed 7 bases and J shed 2 bases, with 12 bases lying between them. For the CDR3, the DNA is TGTGCCAGCACCTCACTCGCAACCTACGAGCAGTACTTC. Translation: CASTSLATYEQYF.

In its sample, this clone was seen many times. The V and J genes are TRBV7-3 and TRBJ1-1; possible D gene TRBD1, 5 bases. V gave up 0 bases and J gave up 0 bases, with 8 bases separating them. Germline V lookup: CDR1 SGHTA, CDR2 FQGTGA. The CDR3 has 15 amino acids. The CDR3 reads CASSLTGGMNTEAFF. The CDR3 region has the DNA TGTGCCAGCAGCTTAACGGGGGGAATGAACACTGAAGCTTTCTTT.